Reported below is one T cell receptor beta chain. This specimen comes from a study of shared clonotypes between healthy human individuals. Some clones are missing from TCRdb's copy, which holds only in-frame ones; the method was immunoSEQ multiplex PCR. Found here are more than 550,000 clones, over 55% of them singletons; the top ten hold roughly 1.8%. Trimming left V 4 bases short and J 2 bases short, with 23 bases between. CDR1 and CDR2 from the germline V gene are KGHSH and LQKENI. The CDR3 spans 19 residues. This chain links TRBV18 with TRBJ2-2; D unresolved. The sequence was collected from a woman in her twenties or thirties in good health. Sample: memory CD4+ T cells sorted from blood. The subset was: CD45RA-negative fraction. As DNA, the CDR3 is TGTGCCAGCTCACTACATGCCCCGTCCCATGGCGGAAACACCGGGGAGCTGTTTTTT. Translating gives CASSLHAPSHGGNTGELFF.